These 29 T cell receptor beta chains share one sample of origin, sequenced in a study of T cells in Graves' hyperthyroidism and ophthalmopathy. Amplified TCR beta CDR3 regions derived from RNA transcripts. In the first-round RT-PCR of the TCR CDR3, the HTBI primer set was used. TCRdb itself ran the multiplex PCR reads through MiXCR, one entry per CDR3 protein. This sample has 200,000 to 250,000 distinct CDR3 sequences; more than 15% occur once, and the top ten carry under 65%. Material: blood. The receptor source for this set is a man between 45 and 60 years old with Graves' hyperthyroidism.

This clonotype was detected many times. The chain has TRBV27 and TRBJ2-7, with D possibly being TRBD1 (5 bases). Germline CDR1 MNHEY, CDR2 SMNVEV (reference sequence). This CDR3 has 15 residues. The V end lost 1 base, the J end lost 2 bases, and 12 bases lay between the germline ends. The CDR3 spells CASSLYTGRAYEQYF. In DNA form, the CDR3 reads TGTGCCAGCAGTTTATACACAGGACGGGCCTACGAGCAGTACTTC.

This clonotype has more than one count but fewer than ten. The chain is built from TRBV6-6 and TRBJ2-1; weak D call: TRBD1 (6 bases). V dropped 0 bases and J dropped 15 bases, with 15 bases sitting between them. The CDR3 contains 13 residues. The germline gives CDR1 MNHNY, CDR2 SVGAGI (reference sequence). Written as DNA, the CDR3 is TGTGCCAGCAGTTACTCCTCTTCACAGGGACGGTTCTTC. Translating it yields CASSYSSSQGRFF.

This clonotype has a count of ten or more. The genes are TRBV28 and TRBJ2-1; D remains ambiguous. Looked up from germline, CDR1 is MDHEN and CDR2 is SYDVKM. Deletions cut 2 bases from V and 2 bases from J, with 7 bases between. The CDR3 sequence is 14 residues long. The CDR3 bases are TGTGCCAGCAGTTTAAGTGTCCCCTACAATGAGCAGTTCTTC. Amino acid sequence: CASSLSVPYNEQFF.

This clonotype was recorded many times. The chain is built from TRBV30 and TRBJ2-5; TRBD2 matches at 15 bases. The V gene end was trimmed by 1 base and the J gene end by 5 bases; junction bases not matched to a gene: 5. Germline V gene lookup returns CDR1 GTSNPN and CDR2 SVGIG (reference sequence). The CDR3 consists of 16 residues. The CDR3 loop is CAWSGGLAGGLETQYF. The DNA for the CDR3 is TGTGCCTGGAGTGGGGGACTAGCGGGAGGTCTTGAGACCCAGTACTTC.

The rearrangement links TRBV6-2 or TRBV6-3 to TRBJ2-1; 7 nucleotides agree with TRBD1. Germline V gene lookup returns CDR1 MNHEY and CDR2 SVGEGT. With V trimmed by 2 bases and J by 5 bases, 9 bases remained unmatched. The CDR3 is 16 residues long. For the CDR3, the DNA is TGTGCCAGCAGTTACCCACAGGGGAGAATCCACAATGAGCAGTTCTTC. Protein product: CASSYPQGRIHNEQFF.

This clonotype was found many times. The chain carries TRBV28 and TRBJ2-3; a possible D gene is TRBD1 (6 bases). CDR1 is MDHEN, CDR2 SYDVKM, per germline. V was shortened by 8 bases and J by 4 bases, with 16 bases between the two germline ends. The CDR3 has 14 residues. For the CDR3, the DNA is TGTGCCAGCGGATTGGACAGCCCCTCAGATACGCAGTATTTT. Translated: CASGLDSPSDTQYF. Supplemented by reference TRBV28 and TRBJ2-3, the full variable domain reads DVKVTQSSRYLVKRTGEKVFLECVQDMDHENMFWYRQDPGLGLRLIYFSYDVKMKEKGDIPEGYSVSREKKERFSLILESASTNQTSMYLCASGLDSPSDTQYFGPGTRLTVL.

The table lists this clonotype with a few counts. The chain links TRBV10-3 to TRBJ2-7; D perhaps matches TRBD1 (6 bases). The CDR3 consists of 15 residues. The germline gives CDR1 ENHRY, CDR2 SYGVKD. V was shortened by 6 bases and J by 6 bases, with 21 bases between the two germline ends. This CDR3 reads CAIRGATAAYGEQYF. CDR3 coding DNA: TGTGCCATCAGGGGGGCGACAGCGGCCTACGGCGAGCAGTACTTC.

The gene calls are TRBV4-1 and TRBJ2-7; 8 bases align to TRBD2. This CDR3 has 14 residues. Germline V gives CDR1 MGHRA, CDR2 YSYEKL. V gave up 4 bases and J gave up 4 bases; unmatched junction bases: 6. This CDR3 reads CASSRGSGSYEQYF. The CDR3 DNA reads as TGCGCCAGCAGCCGTGGCAGCGGGAGTTACGAGCAGTACTTC.

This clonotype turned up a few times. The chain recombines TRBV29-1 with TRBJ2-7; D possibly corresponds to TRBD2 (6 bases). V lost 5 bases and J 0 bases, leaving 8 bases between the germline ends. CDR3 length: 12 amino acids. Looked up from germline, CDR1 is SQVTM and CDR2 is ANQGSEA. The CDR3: CSVLAPSYEQYF. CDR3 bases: TGCAGCGTTCTAGCGCCCTCCTACGAGCAGTACTTC.

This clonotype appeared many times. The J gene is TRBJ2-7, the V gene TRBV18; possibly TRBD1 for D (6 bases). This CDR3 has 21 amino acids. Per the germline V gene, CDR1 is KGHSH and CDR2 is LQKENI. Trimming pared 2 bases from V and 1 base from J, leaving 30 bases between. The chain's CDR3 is CASSPRVNTRGPSSLSYEQYF. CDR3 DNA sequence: TGTGCCAGCTCACCAAGGGTTAACACCAGGGGCCCTTCTTCTTTATCCTACGAGCAGTACTTC.

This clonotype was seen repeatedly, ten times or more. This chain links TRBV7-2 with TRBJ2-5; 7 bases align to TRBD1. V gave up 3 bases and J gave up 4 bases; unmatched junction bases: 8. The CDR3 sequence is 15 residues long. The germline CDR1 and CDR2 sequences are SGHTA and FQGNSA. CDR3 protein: CASSLAGQDGETQYF. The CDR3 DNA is TGTGCCAGCAGCTTGGCCGGACAGGACGGAGAGACCCAGTACTTC.

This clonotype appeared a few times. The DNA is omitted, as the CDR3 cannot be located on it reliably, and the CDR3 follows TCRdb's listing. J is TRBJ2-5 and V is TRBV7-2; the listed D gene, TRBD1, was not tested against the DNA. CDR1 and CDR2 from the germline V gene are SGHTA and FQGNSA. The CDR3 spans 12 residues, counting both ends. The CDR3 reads CAISGPGETQYF.

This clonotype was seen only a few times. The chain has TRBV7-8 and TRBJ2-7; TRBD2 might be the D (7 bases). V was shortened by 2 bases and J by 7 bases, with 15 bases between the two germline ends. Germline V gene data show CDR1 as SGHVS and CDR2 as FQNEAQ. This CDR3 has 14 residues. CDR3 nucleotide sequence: TGTGCCAGCAGCTTACCTTGGGGGGGCGGGGAGCAGTACTTC. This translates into CASSLPWGGGEQYF.

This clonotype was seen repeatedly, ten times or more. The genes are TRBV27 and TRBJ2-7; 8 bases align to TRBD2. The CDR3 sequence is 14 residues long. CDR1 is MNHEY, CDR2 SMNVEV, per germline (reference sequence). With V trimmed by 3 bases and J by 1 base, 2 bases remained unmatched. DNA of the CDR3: TGTGCCAGCAGTTTTATAGCGGGATCCTACGAGCAGTACTTC. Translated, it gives CASSFIAGSYEQYF.

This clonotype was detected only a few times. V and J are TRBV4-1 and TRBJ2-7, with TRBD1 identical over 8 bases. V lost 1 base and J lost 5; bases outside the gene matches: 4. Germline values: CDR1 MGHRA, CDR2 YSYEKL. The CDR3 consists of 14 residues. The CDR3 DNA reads TGCGCCAGCAGCCAAGGGGACAGGAGCGACGAGCAGTACTTC. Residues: CASSQGDRSDEQYF.

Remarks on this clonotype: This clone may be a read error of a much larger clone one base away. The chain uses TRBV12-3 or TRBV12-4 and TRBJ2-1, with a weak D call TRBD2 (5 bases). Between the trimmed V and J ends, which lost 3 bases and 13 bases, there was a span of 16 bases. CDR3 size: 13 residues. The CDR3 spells CASSLLARETQFF. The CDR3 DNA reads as TGTGCCAGCAGTTTGTTGGCGAGGGAGACCCAGTTCTTC.

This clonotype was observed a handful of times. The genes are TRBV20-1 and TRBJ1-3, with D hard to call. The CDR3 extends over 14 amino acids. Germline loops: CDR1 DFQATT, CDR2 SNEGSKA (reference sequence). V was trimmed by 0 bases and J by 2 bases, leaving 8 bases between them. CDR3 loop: CSARDAGTGNTIYF. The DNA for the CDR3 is TGCAGTGCTAGAGATGCCGGAACTGGAAACACCATATATTTT.

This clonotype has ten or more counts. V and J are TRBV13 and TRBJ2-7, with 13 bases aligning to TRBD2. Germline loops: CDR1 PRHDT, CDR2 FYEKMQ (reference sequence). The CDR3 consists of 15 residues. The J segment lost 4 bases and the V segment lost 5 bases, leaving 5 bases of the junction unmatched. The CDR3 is CASSARTSGSYEQYF. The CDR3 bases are TGTGCCAGCAGCGCCAGGACTAGCGGGAGTTACGAGCAGTACTTC.

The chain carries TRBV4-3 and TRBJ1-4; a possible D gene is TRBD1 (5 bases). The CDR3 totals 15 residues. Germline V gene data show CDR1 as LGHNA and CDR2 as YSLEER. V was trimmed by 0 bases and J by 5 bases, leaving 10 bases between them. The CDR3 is CASSQEGTGNEKLFF. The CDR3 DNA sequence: TGCGCCAGCAGCCAAGAAGGTACAGGAAATGAAAAACTGTTTTTT.

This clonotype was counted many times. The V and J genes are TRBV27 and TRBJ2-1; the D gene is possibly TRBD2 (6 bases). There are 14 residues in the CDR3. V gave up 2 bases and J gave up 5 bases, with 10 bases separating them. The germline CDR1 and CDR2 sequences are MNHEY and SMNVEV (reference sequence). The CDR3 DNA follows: TGTGCCAGCAGTTTAACCGGGAGCGACAATGAGCAGTTCTTC. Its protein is CASSLTGSDNEQFF.

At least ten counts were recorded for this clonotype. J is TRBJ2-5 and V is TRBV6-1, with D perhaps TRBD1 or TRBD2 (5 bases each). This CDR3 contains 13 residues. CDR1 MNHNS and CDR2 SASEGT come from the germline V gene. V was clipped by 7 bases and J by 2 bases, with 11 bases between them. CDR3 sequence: CASIGTGQETQYF. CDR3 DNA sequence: TGTGCCAGCATCGGGACCGGGCAAGAGACCCAGTACTTC.

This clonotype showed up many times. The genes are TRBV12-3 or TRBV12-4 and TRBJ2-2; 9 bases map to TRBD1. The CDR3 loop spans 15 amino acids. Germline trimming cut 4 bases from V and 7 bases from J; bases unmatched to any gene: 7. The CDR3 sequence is CASSSGTGGHGELFF. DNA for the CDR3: TGTGCCAGCAGTTCAGGAACAGGGGGCCACGGGGAGCTGTTTTTT.

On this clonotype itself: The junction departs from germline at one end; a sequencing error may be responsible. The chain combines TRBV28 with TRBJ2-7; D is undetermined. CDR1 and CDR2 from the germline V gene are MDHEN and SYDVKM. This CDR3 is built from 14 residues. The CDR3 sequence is CASSPRRPVYGQYF. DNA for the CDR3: TGTGCCAGCAGTCCCCGACGGCCAGTCTACGGGCAGTACTTC.

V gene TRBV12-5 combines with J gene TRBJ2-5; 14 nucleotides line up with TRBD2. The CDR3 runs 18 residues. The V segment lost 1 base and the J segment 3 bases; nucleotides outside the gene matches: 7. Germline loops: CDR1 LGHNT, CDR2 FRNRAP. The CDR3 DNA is TGTGCTAGTGGTTTGGCCCTTCGGGGACTAGCGGGGGAAGAGACCCAGTACTTC. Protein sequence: CASGLALRGLAGEETQYF.

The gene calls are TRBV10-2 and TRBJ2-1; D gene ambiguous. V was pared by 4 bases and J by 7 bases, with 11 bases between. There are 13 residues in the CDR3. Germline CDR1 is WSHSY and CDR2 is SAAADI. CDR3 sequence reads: CASSVGRRNEQFF. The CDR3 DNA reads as TGCGCCAGCAGTGTAGGTAGAAGGAATGAGCAGTTCTTC.

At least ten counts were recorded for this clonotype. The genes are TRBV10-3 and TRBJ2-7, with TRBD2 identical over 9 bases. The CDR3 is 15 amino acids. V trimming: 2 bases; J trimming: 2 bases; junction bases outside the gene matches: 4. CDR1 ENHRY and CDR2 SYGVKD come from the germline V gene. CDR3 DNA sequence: TGTGCCATCAGTGAGGTGACTAGCGGTACCTACGAGCAGTACTTC. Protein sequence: CAISEVTSGTYEQYF.

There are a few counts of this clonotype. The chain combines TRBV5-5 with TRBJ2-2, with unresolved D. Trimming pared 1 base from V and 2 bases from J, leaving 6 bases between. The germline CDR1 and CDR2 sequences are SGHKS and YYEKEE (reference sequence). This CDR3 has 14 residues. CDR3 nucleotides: TGTGCCAGCAGCTTGCCGTTAAACACCGGGGAGCTGTTTTTT. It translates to CASSLPLNTGELFF.

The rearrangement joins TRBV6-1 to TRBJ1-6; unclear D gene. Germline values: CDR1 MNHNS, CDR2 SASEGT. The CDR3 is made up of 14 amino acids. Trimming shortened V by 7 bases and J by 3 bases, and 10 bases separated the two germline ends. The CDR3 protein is CASNRAGYNSPLHF. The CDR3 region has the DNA TGTGCCAGCAATAGAGCCGGCTATAATTCACCCCTCCACTTT.

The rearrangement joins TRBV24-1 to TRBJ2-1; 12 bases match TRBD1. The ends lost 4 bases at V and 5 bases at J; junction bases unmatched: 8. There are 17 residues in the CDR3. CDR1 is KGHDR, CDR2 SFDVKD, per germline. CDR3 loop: CATSDPSGTGGHNEQFF. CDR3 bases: TGTGCCACCAGTGACCCCTCAGGGACAGGGGGCCACAATGAGCAGTTCTTC.